This T cell receptor (beta chain) was sequenced in a study of tumor-infiltrating lymphocytes in primary liver carcinoma (dated by TCRdb to the late 2010s). At the level of the whole study: Roughly five patients with histopathologically diagnosed primary liver carcinoma underwent surgical resection in China between November 2015 and 2016. Tumors of the five patients were stage T1-T3 N0M0 with maximum diameters of roughly 4 to 10 cm. Of the five patients (three men and two women, aged 30 to 69 years), four had hepatocellular carcinoma and one had combined HCC and intrahepatic cholangiocarcinoma. Reproducibility between technical replicate repertoires was high, with correlation coefficients above 0.95 and mean shared-clone rates about 0.89. TCRbeta repertoire sequencing, expression microarrays and whole-exome sequencing were combined in the study across five regions of each liver tumor, with adjacent normal tissue and blood also included. A total of 35 specimens from 5 patients, comprising some 25 tumor regions, 5 adjacent noncancerous liver tissues and 5 peripheral blood samples, were covered by TCRbeta repertoire sequencing. Each sample produced about 3.5 to 8 million productive TCRbeta reads, and read depth showed no significant difference between tissue types.

CDR1 is given as MNHNY and CDR2 as SVGAGI, both from the germline V gene (reference sequence). The CDR3 has 15 amino acids, counting both end residues. Left in the record is the CDR3 DNA by itself, 45 bases read in frame from the first base. The germline ends are 10 bases apart after V is trimmed by 6 bases and J by 1 base. TRIzol reagent was used to extract blood RNA from unsorted whole blood, while the DNeasy Blood & Tissue kit provided the germline DNA. Patients had chronic HBV infection and were treatment-naive at sampling. Before surgery, roughly 4.2 milliliters of peripheral blood were drawn into K2EDTA tubes. Comment on this clonotype: Its antigen is not yet known. No conserved phenylalanine or tryptophan ends this CDR3, so it is likely a read error.

What the study reported, not specific to this receptor: Only the TCR beta chain was sequenced, so true repertoire diversity is likely underestimated because unpaired alpha chains were not captured. A significantly larger repertoire fraction was made up by the top 250 clones in tumors than in blood (p = 0.039). Consistent with antigen-driven expansion, pairs of tumor regions showed higher repertoire overlap (mean roughly 35%) than either tumor-adjacent pairs (approximately 17%) or tumor-blood pairs (roughly 15%). Only a few patients were included in the study, and the authors note that the findings should be validated in a larger study. Since the samples were bulk and unsorted, there was no way to compare CD4+ and CD8+ T cell repertoires.

TCRbeta-specific cDNA was reverse-transcribed from roughly 500 ng total RNA using a constant-region primer and ProtoScript II reverse transcriptase. Three nested multiplex PCR rounds, following a slightly modified ARM-PCR procedure, were used to build the TCRbeta libraries. The first two PCR rounds used multiplex TRBV1-TRBV30 forward primers with a Cbeta reverse primer, each for roughly 11 cycles. Sample barcodes and Illumina adapters were attached in a final 25-cycle PCR using Deep VentR polymerase. Before sequencing, amplicons of 200-500 bp were gel-purified using a QIAquick gel extraction kit. An Illumina HiSeq 2500 was used to sequence the TCRbeta amplicons, generating 250-bp paired-end reads. On the study's bioinformatics: Reads were quality-trimmed with Trimmomatic v0.33, and paired reads were merged with FLASH v1.2.11 to recover full CDR3 sequences. V, D and J germline segments were assigned to the rearranged TCRbeta sequences using MiGEC v1.2.1b. Clonotype statistics and Shannon-Wiener diversity indices were calculated with VDJtools v1.0.0. Except for diversity analysis, only each sample's 250 most abundant clonotypes were used in subsequent analyses to reduce sampling bias. Clones were called with MiXCR by TCRdb after fastp trimmed the public reads at Q25, and only in-frame beta chains were retained. Each CDR3 protein appears once, grouped with its most common genes and DNA. The V and J calls follow TCRdb's processing rather than the paper's. Counted in this sample were fewer than 400,000 distinct CDR3 sequences; more than 55% of them appeared once. The ten most abundant clones make up around 15% of the sample.

What was sequenced was peripheral blood. The chain uses TRBV6-6 and TRBJ2-6, with TRBD2 tentatively as D gene (6 bases match). The TCR sequence derives from a woman between 25 and 40 years old with primary liver carcinoma and hepatitis B virus infection. In nucleotide form, the sequence is TGTGCCAGCAGCCCCGGGGGTTCTGGGGCCAACGTCCTGACTCTC. It codes for CASSPGGSGANVLTL.